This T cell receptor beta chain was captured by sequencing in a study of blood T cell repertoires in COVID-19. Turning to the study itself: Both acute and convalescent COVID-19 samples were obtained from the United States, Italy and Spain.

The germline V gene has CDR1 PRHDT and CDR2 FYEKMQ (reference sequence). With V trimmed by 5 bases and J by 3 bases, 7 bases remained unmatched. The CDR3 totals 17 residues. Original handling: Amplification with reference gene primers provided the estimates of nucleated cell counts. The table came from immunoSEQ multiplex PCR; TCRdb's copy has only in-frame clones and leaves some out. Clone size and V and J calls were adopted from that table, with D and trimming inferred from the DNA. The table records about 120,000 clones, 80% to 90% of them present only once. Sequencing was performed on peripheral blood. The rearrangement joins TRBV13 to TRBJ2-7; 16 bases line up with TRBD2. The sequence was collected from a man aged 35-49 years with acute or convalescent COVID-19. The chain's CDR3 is CASSLGLAGGLGYEQYF. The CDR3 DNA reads TGTGCCAGCAGCCTGGGACTAGCGGGAGGGCTTGGCTACGAGCAGTACTTC.